This TCR beta chain was profiled in a study of cytomegalovirus exposure and HLA in healthy donors (dated 2017 in TCRdb). Looking at the study overall: An earlier analysis of about 530 of the donors reported approximately 300 Gb of sequence data and about 120 million unique TCR beta sequences obtained from around 180 million T cells. An early release covering roughly 600 HLA-typed donors comprised roughly 300 gigabases of sequencing data and some 79 million unique TCR sequences. Of the roughly 400 genotyped donors, over 80% were placed in the genetic ancestry cluster associated with self-reported Caucasian donors. The study aimed to test whether signatures of past pathogen exposure could be identified by cataloging public T cell receptors. The study used immunosequencing to profile the T cell repertoires of 666 subjects and linked those repertoires to cytomegalovirus serostatus. In addition to the first cohort of 666 subjects, a separate validation cohort of 120 different subjects was used. To predict cytomegalovirus infection status, the study brought together high-throughput TCR immunosequencing, statistical association of individual TCRs with disease status, and machine learning. A later analysis re-examined previously published TCR beta repertoires from about 670 donors and added high-resolution HLA genotyping to investigate patterns of TCR occurrence. The later analysis used no new phenotypic data to find candidate immune exposures, relying instead on TCR beta sequences and their occurrence across donors. An earlier analysis of 587 of the donors applied high-throughput TCR beta sequencing to assess whether each TCR beta V gene segment acted as functional or pseudogenic. Donor age, sex, ethnicity and CMV serostatus were collected together with the repertoire data. Genome-wide SNP genotypes for about 65% of the 666 donors were used in a later genetic analysis, which treated that subset as a discovery cohort. All discovery cohort repertoires had been generated using a single sequencing platform. Both class I and class II loci were covered by HLA typing, at four-digit resolution. The number of donors typed differed by locus, with about 620-630 for A, B, C, DRB1 and DQB1, around 500 for DQA1, approximately 570 for DPA1, and some 440 for DPB1. Several DR-DQ haplotypes were handled as single units for association and clustering because linkage in the cohort was strong. On average, 235,054 unique TCR beta nucleotide sequences were sequenced per donor among some 420 genotyped donors of the cohort, with around 19% of those sequences being non-productive.

The research as a whole found: Only TCR beta chains were sequenced in this cohort, and the absence of alpha or paired-chain data limited detectable features. In a later analysis, some 17,000 TCR beta sequences were associated with specific HLA alleles at a false discovery rate of 0.05. According to a later genetic analysis, donors in an Asian-associated ancestry cluster had fewer N-insertions in productive TCRs than the approximately 630-donor mean. Presence/absence analyses assumed roughly uniform sequencing depth across donors, an assumption that may not hold. In an earlier analysis of more than 500 of the donors, most TCR beta V segments appeared in productive rearrangements about 87% or about 30% of the time, broadly matching IMGT annotations. A group of highly shared sequence variants was considered likely to be a technical artifact of the sequencing pipeline. Some 15 rarely observed V segments, including chromosome 9 orphons, were excluded from the earlier analysis of approximately 500 of the donors because counts were too low. In a later analysis, several top co-occurrence clusters were reported to appear linked to parvovirus B19, influenza, CMV and Epstein-Barr virus. The authors suggested that the approach could potentially be extended to other disease states and immunological phenotypes. Because HLA typing was unavailable for some donors at each locus, only the typed subset was used in association tests. In a later analysis, HLA-associated TCR beta chains showed more clonal expansion and lower generation probabilities than non-associated chains that were equally common. In vitro tests confirmed that a few of the cytomegalovirus-associated TCR beta chains recognize cytomegalovirus antigens. Most TCR sequences were seen in very few donors, while some public TCRs were found in many individuals. The only immune exposure information available for the cohort was CMV serostatus. The classifier was reported to diagnose cytomegalovirus status with high specificity and sensitivity in both the original cohort and the validation cohort. In a later analysis, the rate of TCR association differed among HLA loci, with DRB1 alleles having the most associated TCRs and HLA-C alleles having the fewest. The study listed 164 TCR beta chains as associated with cytomegalovirus. A later analysis found that most CMV-associated TCR beta chains appeared HLA-restricted, with HLA associations seemingly driven largely by CMV exposure. Strong co-occurrence of HLA alleles, especially DR and DQ, made assigning TCR associations to individual alleles difficult. A later genetic analysis associated a missense DCLRE1C variant with V-gene and J-gene trimming of TCR beta chains, and an independent cohort replicated the association. A further reported finding was that TCR beta sequences accurately predicted the HLA-A and HLA-B alleles for most subjects in the first cohort. Linkage disequilibrium might explain the correlated functional status among segregating V segments, but an unknown experimental factor could not be excluded.

Libraries were constructed by the immunoSEQ multiplex PCR assay. The multiplex PCR relied on a mix of 60 forward primers for TCR Vbeta segments and 13 reverse primers for TCR Jbeta segments. A multiplex PCR assay on genomic DNA amplified the CDR3 region of rearranged TCR beta genes. The amplified TCR beta libraries were sequenced on the Illumina HiSeq System as 87-base-pair reads. On the authors' methods: A later analysis counted tens of millions of unique TCR beta chains across the 650 to 700 repertoires, and around 12 million of these chains were shared by at least two donors. To remove PCR and sequencing errors, raw reads were error-corrected and collapsed into unique sequences using a nearest-neighbor algorithm that merged closely related sequences. To assign V, D and J gene segments, CDR3 sequences were aligned to IMGT reference sequences. For a sequence to be retained, a match of at least six nucleotides was required to both a V gene segment and a J gene segment. Rearrangements were called productive when the CDR3 lacked stop codons and stayed in frame with V and J; all others were non-productive. Following IMGT convention, CDR3 was defined as the stretch from the second conserved V-encoded cysteine to the conserved J-encoded phenylalanine. The earlier analysis of a few hundred of the donors excluded any sequence lacking an unambiguous match to a single V gene segment. In an earlier analysis of 587 of the donors, a V segment was called functional when productive rearrangements were above 56.7%, and segregating when the standard deviation between donors exceeded 5%. A statistical classification framework was built for diagnosing cytomegalovirus status from the catalog of TCR beta chain sequences. In a later analysis, V and J genes were assigned by comparing TCR nucleotide sequences against IMGT/GENE-DB human TR gene sequences. In a later analysis, CDR3 sequences and most-parsimonious VDJ recombination scenarios were assigned using the TCRdist pipeline. In a later analysis, every TCR beta chain was defined by the combination of its CDR3 amino acid sequence and its V-gene family, and reads without a unique V-gene family were dropped. As a way to deal with suspected cross-contamination and a sequencing artifact, a later analysis dropped hundreds of nucleotide sequences that were highly shared and had low generation probability. A later analysis calculated a clonal expansion index for each public chain from normalized within-repertoire ranks of inferred template counts. A later analysis computed generation probabilities with a VDJ recombination model fitted to out-of-frame rearrangements, and checked the results against IGoR. Hypergeometric tests were used in a later analysis to score TCR-TCR, TCR-HLA and TCR-CMV co-occurrence, with a repertoire-size bias correction applied to the TCR pairs. In a later analysis, false discovery rates were estimated by permuting HLA or CMV assignments 20 times. In a later analysis, co-occurring TCRs were grouped using DBSCAN, with TCRdist sequence similarity added in when clustering inside HLA-allele-positive subsets. Repertoires with fewer than 30,000 or more than 120,000 public chains, plus five repertoires with anomalous nucleotide sharing, were excluded from co-occurrence clustering. In its TCRdb copy, this immuneACCESS table keeps in-frame sequences only and misses some clones. Where compared with another copy, unresolved V genes explain less than half of these, and the others have no known cause. D and trimming come from the DNA, and the V and J calls and clone size come from that table. The sample table lists 120,000 or so clones, under 85% of them with a count of one. The ten largest clones take up 9% to 9.5% of the sample.

This clone was observed a few times. There is no known antigen for this receptor. Base qualities are missing; no much larger clone stands one base away. The cohort consisted of 600 to 700 healthy bone marrow donors. All cohort members were sampled while nominally healthy, although unrecorded immune exposures were likely present. The donor was CMV seropositive and belonged to the group of more than 250 seropositive cohort members. A peripheral blood sample was provided by each donor, and peripheral blood mononuclear cells were used for TCR beta sequencing. Genomic DNA extraction from the blood cell samples was performed with the Qiagen DNeasy Blood Extraction Kit. The sample taken for sequencing was PBMCs. The TCR sequence derives from a woman between 45 and 65 years old in good health and CMV-seropositive.

The DNA sequence is as follows: TGTGCCAGCAGCTTGTCGGGAGAGACCCAGTACTTC. Translation gives CASSLSGETQYF. The V gene is TRBV5-6 and the J gene is TRBJ2-5; confidence is insufficient to name the D gene. A distance of 5 bases separates the germline ends of V and J, which lose 1 base and 4 bases respectively. Counted from cysteine to phenylalanine, this CDR3 has 12 amino acids. CDR3 DNA only is kept here, 36 bases in frame from base 1. The germline V gene supplies CDR1 SGHDT and CDR2 YYEEEE.